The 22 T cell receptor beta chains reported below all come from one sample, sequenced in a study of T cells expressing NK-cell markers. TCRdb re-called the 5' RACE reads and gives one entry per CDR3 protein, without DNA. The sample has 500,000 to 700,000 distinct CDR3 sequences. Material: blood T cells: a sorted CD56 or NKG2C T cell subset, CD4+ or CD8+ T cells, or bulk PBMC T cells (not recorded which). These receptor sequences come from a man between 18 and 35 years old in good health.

This CDR3 reads CASSLGTGLAGPAYNEQFF. The chain links TRBV5-1 to TRBJ2-1; checking the TCRdb D call of TRBD2 is not possible without DNA. Germline V gene sequence: CDR1 SGHRS, CDR2 YFSETQ. This CDR3 is 19 amino acids long. Drawing the rest from reference TRBV5-1 and TRBJ2-1, the complete variable domain is KAGVTQTPRYLIKTRGQQVTLSCSPISGHRSVSWYQQTPGQGLQFLFEYFSETQRNKGNFPGRFSGRQFSNSRSEMNVSTLELGDSALYLCASSLGTGLAGPAYNEQFFGPGTRLTVL.

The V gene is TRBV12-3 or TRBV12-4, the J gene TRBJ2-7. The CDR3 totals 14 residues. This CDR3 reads CASSQGYNSYEQYF.

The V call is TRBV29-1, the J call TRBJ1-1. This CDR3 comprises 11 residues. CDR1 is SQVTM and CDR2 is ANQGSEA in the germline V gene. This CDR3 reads CSTLSVTEAFF.

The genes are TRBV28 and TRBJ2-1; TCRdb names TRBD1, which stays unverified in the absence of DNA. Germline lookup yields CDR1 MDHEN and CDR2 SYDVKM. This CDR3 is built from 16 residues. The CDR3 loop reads CASSQQGTIIYNEQFF.

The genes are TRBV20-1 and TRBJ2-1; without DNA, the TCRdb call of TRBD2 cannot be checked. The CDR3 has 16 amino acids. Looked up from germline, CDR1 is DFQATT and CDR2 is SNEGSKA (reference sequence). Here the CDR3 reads CSAREYSGSSYNEQFF.

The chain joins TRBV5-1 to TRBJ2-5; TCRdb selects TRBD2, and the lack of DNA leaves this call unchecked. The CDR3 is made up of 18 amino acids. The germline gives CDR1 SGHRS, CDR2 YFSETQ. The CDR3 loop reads CASSSETPGLAGQETQYF.

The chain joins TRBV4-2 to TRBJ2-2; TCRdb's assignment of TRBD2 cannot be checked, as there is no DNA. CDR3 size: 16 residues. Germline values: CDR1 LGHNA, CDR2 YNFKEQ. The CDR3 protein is CASSQIAGGPTGELFF.

The chain's CDR3 is CASSLEGPLYNEQFF. The genes are TRBV5-5 and TRBJ2-1; as DNA is missing, the TRBD1 call by TCRdb cannot be tested. CDR1 and CDR2 (germline): SGHKS, YYEKEE (reference sequence). The CDR3 has 15 amino acids.

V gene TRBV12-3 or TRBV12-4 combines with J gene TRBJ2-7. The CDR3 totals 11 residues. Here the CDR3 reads CASSFSREQYF.

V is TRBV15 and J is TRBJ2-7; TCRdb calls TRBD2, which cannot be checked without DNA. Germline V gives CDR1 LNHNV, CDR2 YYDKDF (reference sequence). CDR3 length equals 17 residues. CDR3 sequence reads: CATSTFPPSGHSYEQYF. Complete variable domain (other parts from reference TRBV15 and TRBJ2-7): DAMVIQNPRYQVTQFGKPVTLSCSQTLNHNVMYWYQQKSSQAPKLLFHYYDKDFNNEADTPDNFQSRRPNTSFCFLDIRSPGLGDTAMYLCATSTFPPSGHSYEQYFGPGTRLTVT.

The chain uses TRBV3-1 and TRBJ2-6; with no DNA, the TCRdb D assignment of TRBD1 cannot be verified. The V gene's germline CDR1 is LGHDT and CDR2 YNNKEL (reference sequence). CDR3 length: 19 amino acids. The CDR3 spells CASSQRPGQSPFGANVLTF.

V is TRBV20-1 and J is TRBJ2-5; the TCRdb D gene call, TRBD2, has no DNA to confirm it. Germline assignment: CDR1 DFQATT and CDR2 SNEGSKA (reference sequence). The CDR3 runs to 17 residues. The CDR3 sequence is CSARDIAPGLAGETQYF.

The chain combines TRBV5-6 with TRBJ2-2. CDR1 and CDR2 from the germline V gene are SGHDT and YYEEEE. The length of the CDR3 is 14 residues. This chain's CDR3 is CASSLAVATGELFF.

CDR3 in amino acids: CASSHGSGRAGTGELFF. The J gene is TRBJ2-2, the V gene TRBV19; TCRdb designates TRBD2, a call that cannot be tested without DNA. Germline loops: CDR1 LNHDA, CDR2 SQIVND (reference sequence). The CDR3 consists of 17 residues.

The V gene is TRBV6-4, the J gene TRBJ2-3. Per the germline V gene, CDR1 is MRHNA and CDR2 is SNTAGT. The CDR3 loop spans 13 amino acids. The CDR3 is CASGFEGTDTQYF.

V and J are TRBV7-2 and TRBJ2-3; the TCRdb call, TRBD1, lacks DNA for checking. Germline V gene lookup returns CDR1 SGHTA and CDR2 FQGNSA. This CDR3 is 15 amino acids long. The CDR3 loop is CASSATGGGTDTQYF.

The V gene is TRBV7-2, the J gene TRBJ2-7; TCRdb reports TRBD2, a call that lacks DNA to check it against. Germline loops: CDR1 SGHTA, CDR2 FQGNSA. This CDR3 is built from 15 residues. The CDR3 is CASSPAGITLYEQYF.

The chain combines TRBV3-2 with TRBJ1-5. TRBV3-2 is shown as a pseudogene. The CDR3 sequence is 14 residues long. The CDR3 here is CASSHGGSNQPQHF.

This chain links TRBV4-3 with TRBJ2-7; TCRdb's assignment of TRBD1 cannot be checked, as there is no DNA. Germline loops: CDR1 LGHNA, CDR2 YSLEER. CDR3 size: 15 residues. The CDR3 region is CASSQDGTGGREQYF.

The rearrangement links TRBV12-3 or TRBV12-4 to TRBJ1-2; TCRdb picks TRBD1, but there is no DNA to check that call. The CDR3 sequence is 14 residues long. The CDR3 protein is CASSLDRGFTGYTF.

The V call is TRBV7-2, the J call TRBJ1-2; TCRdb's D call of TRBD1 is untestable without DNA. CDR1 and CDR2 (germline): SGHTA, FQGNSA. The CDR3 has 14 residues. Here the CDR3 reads CAELARGRNYGYTF.

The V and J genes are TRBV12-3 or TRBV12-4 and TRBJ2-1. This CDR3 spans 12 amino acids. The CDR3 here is CASRSDGDEQFF.